This is a list of T cell receptor beta chains from one sample in a study of human T cells and chemical hapten exposure. TCRdb re-called the RACE reads through MiXCR, storing one row per CDR3 protein. The table includes about 360,000 distinct CDR3 sequences, around 6.9% detected once. The sequencing used whole blood, collected in connection with sensitization to the hapten diphenylcyclopropenone (DPC). All receptors come from a woman between 18 and 29 years old with alopecia areata. Some clones in this sample may be carry-over from other donors' samples. Both conserved end residues are trimmed from each CDR3.

TRBV2 ASTVGLVTQY
TRBV7-2 ASSLVAGPFSTDTQY
TRBV29-1 SVGRTGGANTQY
TRBV7-2 ASSFQRREGEY
TRBV9 ASSVDIRDTQY
TRBV5-6 ASSWTGLDSPLH
TRBV6-6 ASSYPRASPDGYT
TRBV12-3/TRBV12-4 ATRDLSTGNTIY
TRBV14 ASSDGLNTEAF
TRBV12-3/TRBV12-4 ASRTRDGSNQPQH
TRBV3-1 ASSQGGQEKLF
TRBV11-3 ASSLEAGSNEQF
TRBV4-3 ASSRLTSGGADTQY
TRBV10-3 AISSGYREGYT
TRBV6-1 ASIYAQGNTGELF
TRBV4-2 ASRSLGGRGVTEAF
TRBV18 ASSPYPGQGNEQY
TRBV7-9 ASSLGVHKNIQY
TRBV6-2/TRBV6-3 ASRPTGAGNQPQH
TRBV6-6 ASSRTGGSPLH
TRBV9 ASSVGQGANEQF
TRBV20-1 SARDSTN
TRBV29-1 SVEQAYT
TRBV29-1 SVEVVERGTQETQY
TRBV10-3 AITETGYTEAF
TRBV9 ASSTWTSGTDTQY
TRBV6-5 ASSYNYGDYGYT
TRBV27 ASSLRGTLGDTQY
TRBV6-2/TRBV6-3 ASTLTGTQPQH
TRBV5-6 ASSNSRRDVNYGYT
TRBV12-3/TRBV12-4 ATEPRGLGYGYT
TRBV7-3 ASSSRQGEAF